This TCR beta chain emerged from a study of T-cell memory formation after mild COVID-19 (dated by TCRdb to about 2021). Context from the whole study: TCR sequence clusters from the two donors were found to be largely donor specific. Longitudinal TCRalpha and TCRbeta repertoire sequencing tracked T-cell clones expanding and contracting after mild COVID-19 in two donors. The cohort was made up of two young adult volunteers, one female and one male, who were previously healthy. Overall study results and their limits: Whether the second-wave clones peaking on day 37 were SARS-CoV-2 specific was not confirmed. Only a couple of mild cases were covered by the study, and larger cohorts that include severe cases with pre-infection samples were considered necessary. Some responding clones were detected in pre-infection memory, suggesting pre-existing cross-reactive memory T cells joined the SARS-CoV-2 response. From day 15 to 85, contracting clones showed balanced CD4/CD8 phenotypes, whereas a second wave of clones that expanded from day 15 to 37 leaned towards CD4+. Contracting CD4+ clones appeared mostly in the CM and EM memory subsets, whereas CD8+ clones were enriched in EMRA.

This clonotype has at least ten counts. Its target antigen remains unknown. Per-base qualities were not stored, and no clone one base away is much larger. Data came from an Illumina NovaSeq 6000. TCRalpha and TCRbeta cDNA libraries were built by 5'RACE with constant-segment primers, adding sample barcodes and unique molecular identifiers. Trizol reagent was used to extract RNA from every sample. Libraries were amplified in two PCR steps, with a second sample barcode and Illumina TruSeq adapters added in the second step. Sequencing of libraries was performed on an Illumina NovaSeq with 2 x 150 bp paired-end reads. In the paper's pipeline: Demultiplexing of reads and collapsing into UMI-guided consensus sequences were performed with migec v1.2.7. Using mixcr v2.1.11, the UMI consensuses were aligned to TRA and TRB V and J templates and assembled into clonotypes. A clonotype was counted as expanded or contracted only when both edgeR and NoisET called the clonotype significant, with the noise models trained on biological replicates. For edgeR calls, a false discovery rate-adjusted p below 0.01 and a log2 fold-change threshold of 1 were applied. As an exploratory analysis of dynamics, PCA with hierarchical clustering was applied to max-normalized trajectories of the 1000 most abundant clonotypes. Separately sequenced CD4+ and CD8+ repertoires were used to assign the CD4 or CD8 phenotype of responding clones. TCRdb passed the public sequencing reads through fastp at Q25 and MiXCR, retaining productive beta sequences. CDR3 protein duplicates are merged, each entry listing the most common genes and DNA. The V and J calls shown here were made by TCRdb, not taken from the authors' results. The sample records about 270,000 distinct CDR3 sequences, roughly a sixth of which are singletons. The ten largest clones add up to around a fifth of the sample.

From cysteine to phenylalanine, the CDR3 is 15 amino acids long. Only CDR3 DNA is held: 45 bases, read in frame from base 1. For CDR1 and CDR2, the germline V gene (reference sequence) lists DFQATT and SNEGSKA. V loses 5 bases at its end and J loses 4 bases; junction bases beyond the gene matches: 10. PBMCs were isolated by Ficoll-Paque density gradient centrifugation. The chain is encoded by TRBV20-1 joined to TRBJ2-3; 9 middle bases align to TRBD2. Sequenced: PBMCs or a T cell subset sorted from them (not recorded which). This TCR was sampled from a man aged 18 to 29 who had mild COVID-19 (a few samples of this study predate the infection). The sample titles of this study are shuffled in the database, so cell type and time point are left out; the donor was told from shared clones. The CDR3 reads as follows: CSAGQIGGGADTQYF. The base sequence is TGCAGTGCTGGACAGATCGGCGGGGGGGCAGATACGCAGTATTTT.